One sample yielded the 31 T cell receptor beta chains listed below, sequenced in a study of blood T cells in healthy people across ages. Using a J-beta primer mix together with a sample-barcoded 5' primer, a second PCR was run for roughly 7 to 11 cycles. From the 5' RACE reads, TCRdb called clonotypes with MiXCR, one entry per CDR3 protein. The repertoire includes 750,000 to 950,000 distinct CDR3 sequences, 25% to 35% of them detected once, and roughly a tenth sits in the top ten. This sample was also put to use in a study of T cells of mothers and their children.

The sequenced sample consisted of blood. Source of these receptors: a woman aged 40-49 years in good health.

This clonotype was seen only a few times. V is TRBV10-3 and J is TRBJ2-5, with TRBD2 as a possible D gene (6 bases). The J call may be mistaken, given a closer DNA end match to TRBJ2-7. Germline V CDR1 and CDR2: ENHRY, SYGVKD. The CDR3 runs 16 residues. CDR3 bases: TGTGCCATCACTTCGTTGTCTGCGAGGGCCGGGGGCGAGCAGTACTTC. Its translation is CAITSLSARAGGEQYF.

V is TRBV20-1 and J is TRBJ1-5; D is uncertain. V lost 1 base and J lost 7, with 11 bases in between. The germline V gene encodes CDR1 DFQATT and CDR2 SNEGSKA (reference sequence). The CDR3 consists of 13 residues. The CDR3 loop is CSARGQVAQPQHF. CDR3 coding DNA: TGCAGTGCTAGAGGCCAGGTAGCCCAGCCCCAGCATTTT.

In regard to this clonotype: This may stem from a read error, because a much larger clone lies one nucleotide away. The rearrangement links TRBV29-1 to TRBJ2-1; D assignment may be TRBD1 or TRBD2 (5 bases each). With 7 bases removed from V and 4 bases from J, the gap between germline ends came to 17 bases. CDR1 is SQVTM and CDR2 is ANQGSEA in the germline V gene. CDR3 length equals 14 residues. The CDR3 spells CSAESGPPYNEQFF. In DNA, the CDR3 is TGCAGCGCCGAGTCGGGGCCACCTTACAATGAGCAGTTCTTC.

Concerning this clonotype itself: A much larger clone lies a single base off, so this may be a read error. V usage is TRBV28 and J usage is TRBJ2-7, with TRBD1 matching 12 bases. CDR3 length equals 12 residues. V shed 8 bases, J shed 8 bases, and the junction held 4 bases outside the gene matches. The germline gives CDR1 MDHEN, CDR2 SYDVKM. The CDR3 sequence is CASGGQGAKQYF. CDR3 bases: TGTGCCAGCGGGGGACAGGGGGCCAAGCAGTACTTC.

This clonotype was picked up many times. This CDR3 is CASTDFNYGYTF. CDR3 coding DNA: TGTGCCAGCACGGACTTTAACTATGGCTACACCTTC. The chain is built from TRBV6-6 and TRBJ1-2; no reliable D call. The CDR3 has 12 residues. V was trimmed by 7 bases and J by 1 base, leaving 7 bases between them. Germline values: CDR1 MNHNY, CDR2 SVGAGI (reference sequence).

This clonotype was counted only a few times. The J gene is TRBJ2-4, the V gene TRBV25-1, with TRBD1 identical over 9 bases. This CDR3 has 15 residues. V lost 3 bases and J lost 13; bases outside the gene matches: 13. Germline assignment: CDR1 MGHDK and CDR2 SYGVNS. CDR3 amino acids: CASSDPGQGPGKQYF. The CDR3 coding sequence is TGTGCCAGCAGTGATCCGGGACAGGGACCTGGAAAGCAGTACTTC.

In this sample, this clonotype turned up a few times. V is TRBV3-1 and J is TRBJ1-5; 7 bases agree with TRBD1. Unmatched junction bases numbered 8, after V lost 0 bases and J lost 3 bases. This CDR3 contains 17 residues. CDR1 is LGHDT and CDR2 is YNNKEL in the germline V gene (reference sequence). CDR3 sequence: CASSQDDVGQTNQPQHF. The CDR3 DNA reads TGTGCCAGCAGCCAAGATGATGTGGGACAGACCAATCAGCCCCAGCATTTT.

With respect to this clonotype: One end of the junction fails to match germline, which may point to a read error. In nucleotides, the CDR3 is TGCGCCAGCAGCTTCAACCAGGGCAATGAGCGGTTCTTC. Amino acids: CASSFNQGNERFF. The rearrangement joins TRBV5-1 to TRBJ2-1; a weak D match, TRBD1 (5 bases). This CDR3 contains 13 residues. Germline CDR1 reads SGHRS; CDR2 reads YFSETQ.

In its sample, this clonotype was seen many times. The chain couples TRBV7-3 to TRBJ2-6; a possible D gene is TRBD1 (6 bases). Trimming left V 5 bases short and J 0 bases short, with 11 bases between. CDR1 is SGHTA, CDR2 FQGTGA, per germline. The CDR3 spans 16 residues. The CDR3 reads CASSRGDNSGANVLTF. CDR3 nucleotides: TGTGCCAGCAGCCGAGGGGACAACTCTGGGGCCAACGTCCTGACTTTC. The whole variable domain, filled in from reference TRBV7-3 and TRBJ2-6, reads GAGVSQTPSNKVTEKGKYVELRCDPISGHTALYWYRQSLGQGPEFLIYFQGTGAADDSGLPNDRFFAVRPEGSVSTLKIQRTERGDSAVYLCASSRGDNSGANVLTFGAGSRLTVL.

This clonotype was detected ten times or more. The chain carries TRBV6-4 and TRBJ2-1; D might be TRBD2 (6 bases). This CDR3 is 15 amino acids long. The V end was cut by 0 bases, the J end by 4 bases, with 10 bases between. Germline assignment: CDR1 MRHNA and CDR2 SNTAGT. The CDR3 loop reads CASSDSGGDYNEQFF. In DNA, the CDR3 is TGTGCCAGCAGTGACTCTGGCGGGGATTACAATGAGCAGTTCTTC.

The table lists this clonotype with many counts. The chain is built from TRBV5-1 and TRBJ2-1, with 8 positions matching TRBD1. V was pared by 1 base and J by 1 base, with 4 bases of the junction left unmatched. This CDR3 is 16 amino acids long. In germline, CDR1 is SGHRS, CDR2 YFSETQ. The chain's CDR3 is CASSLPGTGSYNEQFF. Here the CDR3 DNA reads TGCGCCAGCAGCTTGCCTGGGACAGGATCCTACAATGAGCAGTTCTTC.

This clonotype was counted ten times or more. This chain uses TRBV12-3 or TRBV12-4 with TRBJ2-1; a possible D gene is TRBD2 (5 bases). The CDR3 contains 11 residues. V was shortened by 5 bases and J by 12 bases, with 11 bases between the two germline ends. In nucleotides, the CDR3 is TGTGCCAGCAGTCCCGGGGTAGGGCAGTTCTTC. This gives the protein CASSPGVGQFF.

This clonotype came up many times. The chain joins TRBV5-1 to TRBJ2-5; 8 bases align to TRBD2. This CDR3 region has 18 residues. Germline loops: CDR1 SGHRS, CDR2 YFSETQ. Germline trimming cut 0 bases from V and 2 bases from J; bases unmatched to any gene: 12. The CDR3 sequence: CASSLDTRSSGRQETQYF. The CDR3 DNA is TGCGCCAGCAGCTTGGATACTAGGTCTAGCGGGCGACAAGAGACCCAGTACTTC.

CDR3 bases: TGTGCCAGCAGTTTAGGACAGTCTAGCGAGCAGTACTTC. Translating gives CASSLGQSSEQYF. The chain carries TRBV27 and TRBJ2-7; TRBD1 might be the D (6 bases). The germline V gene encodes CDR1 MNHEY and CDR2 SMNVEV (reference sequence). CDR3 size: 13 residues. The V end lost 2 bases, the J end lost 6 bases, and 11 bases lay between the germline ends.

The sample holds a few counts of this clonotype. The CDR3 region is CASSLHPRTDTQYF. Here the CDR3 DNA reads TGTGCCAGCAGCTTACATCCGCGCACAGATACGCAGTATTTT. This chain uses TRBV7-3 with TRBJ2-3; unclear D gene. The CDR3 runs to 14 residues. Per germline, CDR1 SGHTA and CDR2 FQGTGA. Trimming shortened V by 2 bases and J by 1 base, and 7 bases separated the two germline ends.

This chain joins TRBV28 and TRBJ1-2, with 11 bases fitting TRBD1. This CDR3 spans 16 amino acids. CDR1 and CDR2 from the germline V gene are MDHEN and SYDVKM. V shed 4 bases and J 2 bases; nucleotides not matched to a gene: 6. CDR3 amino acids: CASSSVRTGGNYGYTF. As DNA, the CDR3 is TGTGCCAGCAGTTCCGTACGGACAGGGGGCAACTATGGCTACACCTTC.

Only a few counts were recorded for this clonotype. The chain uses TRBV7-2 and TRBJ1-4; tentative D call: TRBD1 (5 bases). Germline loops: CDR1 SGHTA, CDR2 FQGNSA. The CDR3 totals 15 residues. The V end lost 5 bases, the J end lost 4 bases, and 14 bases lay between the germline ends. CDR3 bases: TGTGCCAGCAGCACCGCAGGGAGCTATAATGAAAAACTGTTTTTT. Its protein is CASSTAGSYNEKLFF. Supplemented by reference TRBV7-2 and TRBJ1-4, the full variable domain reads GAGVSQSPSNKVTEKGKDVELRCDPISGHTALYWYRQSLGQGLEFLIYFQGNSAPDKSGLPSDRFSAERTGGSVSTLTIQRTQQEDSAVYLCASSTAGSYNEKLFFGSGTQLSVL.

The chain uses TRBV12-3 or TRBV12-4 and TRBJ2-5, with D unresolved. Trimming removed 7 bases at V and 3 bases at J, with 12 bases between. The CDR3 runs 13 residues. CDR3 sequence reads: CASTARVEETQYF. Here the CDR3 DNA reads TGTGCCAGCACGGCAAGAGTCGAAGAGACCCAGTACTTC.

The chain joins TRBV9 to TRBJ2-5, with TRBD2 matching 7 bases. Germline V CDR1 and CDR2: SGDLS, YYNGEE. The CDR3 consists of 15 residues. The J segment lost 7 bases and the V segment lost 0 bases, leaving 9 bases of the junction unmatched. CDR3 protein: CASSVASTSPGTQYF. In DNA, the CDR3 is TGTGCCAGCAGCGTAGCTTCGACTAGCCCAGGGACCCAGTACTTC. Full variable domain (remainder filled in from reference TRBV9 and TRBJ2-5): DSGVTQTPKHLITATGQRVTLRCSPRSGDLSVYWYQQSLDQGLQFLIQYYNGEERAKGNILERFSAQQFPDLHSELNLSSLELGDSALYFCASSVASTSPGTQYFGPGTRLLVL.

Written as DNA, the CDR3 is TGTGCCAGCAGCCACGACGGCGCTCGTCACACCGGGGAGCTGTTTTTT. Its protein is CASSHDGARHTGELFF. V gene TRBV6-2 or TRBV6-3 combines with J gene TRBJ2-2; D gene ambiguous. The CDR3 is 16 amino acids. V lost 6 bases and J 3 bases, leaving 17 bases between the germline ends. Germline V gene sequence: CDR1 MNHEY, CDR2 SVGEGT.

Ten or more counts support this clonotype. The rearrangement uses TRBV5-1 and TRBJ2-7; D is perhaps TRBD1 or TRBD2 (5 bases each). The CDR3 spans 13 residues. From germline, CDR1 is SGHRS and CDR2 YFSETQ. V dropped 4 bases and J dropped 3 bases, with 11 bases sitting between them. The CDR3 coding sequence is TGCGCCAGCAGCCCCGGGGCCAACTACGAGCAGTACTTC. Encoded protein: CASSPGANYEQYF.

In this sample, this clonotype turned up many times. The gene calls are TRBV5-1 and TRBJ2-4; D remains ambiguous. Germline CDR1 and CDR2: SGHRS and YFSETQ. V gave up 0 bases and J gave up 15 bases, with 10 bases separating them. This CDR3 spans 11 amino acids. The CDR3 is CASSLGATRYF. The CDR3, as DNA: TGCGCCAGCAGCTTGGGGGCTACTCGGTACTTC.

This clonotype was seen only a few times. This rearrangement joins TRBV7-8 to TRBJ2-6, with D perhaps matching TRBD1 (5 bases). With 5 bases removed from V and 0 bases from J, the gap between germline ends came to 11 bases. The CDR3 has 16 residues. Germline assignment: CDR1 SGHVS and CDR2 FQNEAQ. In DNA form, the CDR3 reads TGTGCCAGCAGCCCCTCAGGGATCTCTGGGGCCAACGTCCTGACTTTC. This encodes CASSPSGISGANVLTF.

V is TRBV29-1 and J is TRBJ2-3; D not certain. There are 12 residues in the CDR3. Germline values: CDR1 SQVTM, CDR2 ANQGSEA. V lost 3 bases to trimming and J lost 0 bases, with 4 bases between them. As DNA, the CDR3 is TGCAGCGTTGAGCAGAGCACAGATACGCAGTATTTT. Protein: CSVEQSTDTQYF.

The chain uses TRBV6-1 and TRBJ1-2; no definite D call. Per the germline V gene, CDR1 is MNHNS and CDR2 is SASEGT. CDR3 length: 14 residues. Trimming pared 7 bases from V and 7 bases from J, leaving 19 bases between. The CDR3 region has the DNA TGTGCCAGCATCAGTGGGCAGATGTCTGGTGGCTACACCTTC. It encodes CASISGQMSGGYTF.

The CDR3 sequence is CAISERQQDYEQYF. The CDR3 region has the DNA TGTGCCATCAGTGAGAGGCAGCAAGACTACGAGCAGTACTTC. The genes are TRBV10-3 and TRBJ2-7; no firm D call. The CDR3 spans 14 residues. Per germline, CDR1 ENHRY and CDR2 SYGVKD. V was cut by 2 bases and J by 3 bases, with 11 bases left in between.

This clonotype was observed at least ten times. The chain joins TRBV29-1 to TRBJ1-2, with 7 bases lining up with TRBD1. Germline V gives CDR1 SQVTM, CDR2 ANQGSEA. CDR3 size: 13 residues. The V and J ends lost 4 bases and 5 bases, in that order; junction bases with no gene match: 7. CDR3 sequence: CSVGQGKEYGYTF. DNA of the CDR3: TGCAGCGTTGGACAGGGTAAAGAATATGGCTACACCTTC.

The chain couples TRBV5-1 to TRBJ2-2, with D possibly being TRBD1 or TRBD2 (5 bases each). With 2 bases removed from V and 2 bases from J, the gap between germline ends came to 13 bases. Germline V gene data show CDR1 as SGHRS and CDR2 as YFSETQ. This CDR3 comprises 16 residues. The CDR3 is CASSLEPGRNTGELFF. CDR3 DNA: TGCGCCAGCAGCTTAGAGCCAGGGAGAAACACCGGGGAGCTGTTTTTT.

The chain is built from TRBV27 and TRBJ2-5; no clear D. Germline CDR1 is MNHEY and CDR2 is SMNVEV (reference sequence). This CDR3 spans 12 amino acids. Trimming stripped 5 bases from V and 5 bases from J, with 9 bases between. For the CDR3, the DNA is TGTGCCAGCAGTGCCTTAGGGGAGACCCAGTACTTC. Protein: CASSALGETQYF.

The chain recombines TRBV10-2 with TRBJ2-7, with D unclear. V lost 6 bases and J lost 0, with 6 bases in between. The germline V gene encodes CDR1 WSHSY and CDR2 SAAADI. The CDR3 loop spans 12 amino acids. In DNA form, the CDR3 reads TGCGCCAGCAGCGCACTCTCCTACGAGCAGTACTTC. Translating gives CASSALSYEQYF.

This clonotype was observed at least ten times. This chain links TRBV29-1 with TRBJ2-7, with D perhaps assigned TRBD1 or TRBD2 (6 bases each). CDR1 is SQVTM, CDR2 ANQGSEA, per germline. The CDR3 is made up of 13 amino acids. V gave up 3 bases and J gave up 9 bases, with 18 bases separating them. DNA of the CDR3: TGCAGCGTTGAGGAGGGACATCCTAATTTGCAGTACTTC. Amino acids: CSVEEGHPNLQYF.